The sequence of this TCR beta chain was determined in a study of blood T cell repertoires in COVID-19. On the study more broadly: Acute-phase and convalescent COVID-19 samples originated in the United States, Italy and Spain. Sample material is recorded as cDNA or gDNA derived from T cells, B-cell-depleted T cells, or PBMCs.

The CDR3 extends over 15 amino acids. Germline V gene lookup returns CDR1 MNHNY and CDR2 SVGAGI (reference sequence). The trim removed 6 bases at V and 3 bases at J, leaving 5 bases unmatched. In the study's own analysis: Amplification of reference gene primers provided the estimated nucleated cell counts. Assay: immunoSEQ multiplex PCR; the TCRdb copy retains only in-frame clones and omits some. Clonal size and the V and J genes are those of that table, whereas D and trimming came from the DNA. The repertoire includes roughly 220,000 clones, 80% to 85% of them detected once, and roughly 2.4% sits in the top ten.

The chain carries TRBV6-6 and TRBJ1-6; TRBD1 aligns across 7 bases. The receptor comes from a woman in her sixties with acute or convalescent COVID-19. Sequencing was performed on peripheral blood. For the CDR3, the DNA is TGTGCCAGCAGCTCAGGGGGTAACTATAATTCACCCCTCCACTTT. This gives the protein CASSSGGNYNSPLHF.